This TCR beta chain was sequenced in a study of T cells in Graves' hyperthyroidism and ophthalmopathy. It was RNA transcripts that yielded the amplified TCR beta CDR3 regions. HTBI primers were used for first-round RT-PCR of the TCR CDR3. TCRdb re-derived calls from the multiplex PCR reads in MiXCR, one entry per CDR3 protein. The sample lists about 840,000 distinct CDR3 sequences; 38% were seen once. Study-level points and caveats: The model predicted ophthalmopathy a median around seven months before onset.

As concerns this clonotype: Its antigen is not identified.

Germline CDR1 is SNHLY and CDR2 is FYNNEI. CDR3 length: 18 residues. The germline V and J ends were trimmed by 2 bases and 2 bases, with 16 bases remaining between them. The TCR originated in a man younger than 35 with Graves' hyperthyroidism. Sample: blood. V usage is TRBV2 and J usage is TRBJ2-6, with a tentative D call TRBD1 (5 bases). The CDR3 bases are TGTGCCAGCAGTGAATTCGACAGAGATATCACTGGGGCCAACGTCCTGACTTTC. This sequence encodes CASSEFDRDITGANVLTF.